These T cell receptor beta chains were read from a single sample in a study of radiation and T cells in renal cell carcinoma. Profiled with immunoSEQ multiplex PCR; TCRdb holds only in-frame clones, not every one. There are roughly 150,000 clones in the sample; about 87% occur only once, and over 3.5% lies in the top ten. The sequencing here drew on blood, taken from a patient whose treatment included radiotherapy and nephrectomy. Receptors originate from a woman in her sixties or seventies with renal cell carcinoma. Both conserved end residues are part of each CDR3. D genes are given only for firm matches. Part of the rows lack a size; the others show once, few, many or a class for expanded clones.

TRBV6-5,.,TRBJ1-2,.,CASSYSEEGQYGYTF,TGTGCCAGCAGTTACTCGGAAGAGGGACAATATGGCTACACCTTC
TRBV5-6,TRBD1,TRBJ2-7,.,CASSRDRTYYEQYF,TGTGCCAGCAGTCGGGACAGGACGTACTACGAGCAGTACTTC
TRBV28,TRBD1,TRBJ1-5,.,CASSLGGRGTGSNQPQHF,TGTGCCAGCAGTTTAGGCGGCAGGGGGACAGGGAGCAATCAGCCCCAGCATTTT
TRBV19,TRBD1,TRBJ1-2,.,CASSIKGGLGYTF,TGTGCCAGTAGTATAAAAGGGGGCCTTGGCTACACCTTC
TRBV5-1,.,TRBJ1-1,.,CASSSETGNTEAFF,TGCGCCAGCAGCTCCGAGACAGGGAACACTGAAGCTTTCTTT
TRBV27,.,TRBJ1-6,.,CASSSGGRHYNSPLHF,TGTGCCAGCAGTTCGGGGGGCCGCCACTATAATTCACCCCTCCACTTT
TRBV9,TRBD1,TRBJ1-2,once,CASSSRDRFNYGYTF,TGTGCCAGCAGCTCCCGGGACAGATTTAACTATGGCTACACCTTC
TRBV6-5,.,TRBJ2-5,.,CASSSGLKETQYF,TGTGCCAGCAGTTCCGGACTAAAGGAGACCCAGTACTTC
TRBV2,.,TRBJ2-2,.,CASRVGATNTGELFF,TGTGCCAGCCGGGTAGGGGCGACGAACACCGGGGAGCTGTTTTTT
TRBV4-3,.,TRBJ1-3,.,CASSQDFSGNTIYF,TGCGCCAGCAGCCAAGATTTTTCCGGAAACACCATATATTTT
TRBV9,.,TRBJ2-3,.,CASSVDSTDTQYF,TGTGCCAGCAGCGTAGACAGCACAGATACGCAGTATTTT
TRBV20-1,.,TRBJ1-6,.,CSAGAGTLHF,TGCAGTGCTGGGGCGGGCACCCTCCACTTT
TRBV7-2,TRBD2,TRBJ2-7,.,CASSLATSGGVWEQYF,TGTGCCAGCAGCTTAGCGACTAGCGGGGGAGTCTGGGAGCAGTACTTC
TRBV4-3,TRBD2,TRBJ2-3,.,CASSQDISGGAYTQYF,TGCGCCAGCAGCCAAGATATTAGCGGGGGGGCATATACGCAGTATTTT
TRBV11-3,TRBD2,TRBJ2-7,once,CASSPTSGGFLGYEQYF,TGTGCCAGCAGCCCGACTAGCGGGGGATTTCTCGGATACGAGCAGTACTTC
TRBV2,.,TRBJ1-1,.,CASSPNTEAFF,TGTGCCAGCAGCCCAAACACTGAAGCTTTCTTT
TRBV30,TRBD1,TRBJ1-1,.,CAWSVSGGDTEAFF,TGTGCCTGGAGTGTATCAGGGGGGGATACTGAAGCTTTCTTT
TRBV6-6,.,TRBJ2-1,.,CASSYDGTSRNEQFF,TGTGCCAGCAGTTACGACGGGACTTCTCGCAATGAGCAGTTCTTC
TRBV7-2,.,TRBJ2-7,.,CASSLNRDEQYF,TGTGCCAGCAGCCTAAACAGGGACGAGCAGTACTTC
TRBV11-2,TRBD1,TRBJ1-4,.,CASSLGQGDEKLFF,TGTGCCAGCAGCTTAGGGCAGGGGGATGAAAAACTGTTTTTT
TRBV7-8,TRBD1,TRBJ2-7,.,CASSPRDRGYEQYF,TGTGCCAGCAGCCCCCGGGACAGGGGCTACGAGCAGTACTTC
TRBV5-4,.,TRBJ2-1,once,CASSLGGTSYNEQFF,TGTGCCAGCAGCTTGGGAGGGACCTCCTACAATGAGCAGTTCTTC
TRBV6-5,.,TRBJ1-2,few,CASSPTAWTYGYTF,TGTGCCAGCAGTCCTACAGCCTGGACCTATGGCTACACCTTC
TRBV7-9,TRBD1,TRBJ1-1,.,CASSLWGDRANTEAFF,TGTGCCAGCAGCTTATGGGGGGACAGAGCGAACACTGAAGCTTTCTTT
TRBV27,TRBD2,TRBJ2-2,.,CASSLSGGNTGELFF,TGTGCCAGCAGTCTAAGCGGGGGTAATACCGGGGAGCTGTTTTTT
TRBV2,.,TRBJ1-6,.,CASSNTGSRSPLHF,TGTGCCAGCAGTAACACAGGGAGTCGTTCACCCCTCCACTTT
TRBV19,TRBD1,TRBJ1-4,.,CASSIRRGGREKLFF,TGTGCCAGTAGTATTAGAAGAGGGGGCAGAGAAAAACTGTTTTTT
TRBV7-3,TRBD2,TRBJ2-2,.,CASSSTTGTSTGELFF,TGTGCCAGCAGCTCCACCACCGGGACTAGCACCGGGGAGCTGTTTTTT
TRBV30,TRBD1,TRBJ1-3,.,CAWSQRTGPGNTIYF,TGTGCCTGGAGCCAACGGACAGGGCCTGGAAACACCATATATTTT
TRBV18,.,TRBJ2-6,.,CASSDSGSGANVLTF,TGTGCCAGCTCAGATTCGGGGAGTGGGGCCAACGTCCTGACTTTC
TRBV2,TRBD2,TRBJ2-2,.,CASSGTSGGVNTGELFF,TGTGCCAGCAGTGGGACTAGCGGGGGAGTGAACACCGGGGAGCTGTTTTTT
TRBV30,.,TRBJ1-2,.,CAWGLGAERLYGYTF,TGTGCCTGGGGTTTGGGGGCCGAGAGGCTCTATGGCTACACCTTC
TRBV5-3,.,TRBJ1-5,.,CARSPRPHRYQPQHF,TGTGCCAGAAGCCCCCGTCCCCACAGATATCAGCCCCAGCATTTT
TRBV19,.,TRBJ2-2,.,CASSIGAQAGELFF,TGTGCCAGTAGTATAGGGGCACAGGCCGGGGAGCTGTTTTTT
TRBV6-1,TRBD1,TRBJ1-1,.,CASSAGTGEAFF,TGTGCCAGCAGTGCAGGGACAGGTGAAGCTTTCTTT
TRBV6-5,TRBD1,TRBJ2-3,.,CASSRTGGADTQYF,TGTGCCAGCAGTCGGACAGGGGGCGCGGATACGCAGTATTTT
TRBV6-5,TRBD1,TRBJ1-1,.,CASRSPGTGGVEAFF,TGTGCCAGCAGATCTCCCGGGACAGGGGGGGTTGAAGCTTTCTTT
TRBV5-4,TRBD1,TRBJ1-6,.,CASSLRGQGGWNSPLHF,TGTGCCAGCAGCTTGAGAGGACAGGGAGGATGGAATTCACCCCTCCACTTT
TRBV5-6,.,TRBJ2-3,.,CASSPLGRRGLLTDTQYF,TGTGCCAGCAGCCCCCTCGGGCGGCGGGGGCTCCTCACAGATACGCAGTATTTT
TRBV13,.,TRBJ1-1,once,CASSFNRLGQPNTEAFF,TGTGCCAGCAGCTTTAATAGACTGGGACAACCAAACACTGAAGCTTTCTTT
TRBV7-8,.,TRBJ2-7,.,CASSLERPEEQYF,TGTGCCAGCAGCTTAGAGCGGCCAGAGGAGCAGTACTTC
TRBV7-9,TRBD1,TRBJ2-7,.,CASSTLAGTGVHEQYF,TGTGCCAGCAGCACACTGGCCGGGACAGGGGTACACGAGCAGTACTTC
TRBV5-5,TRBD1,TRBJ2-1,.,CASRGDSLNEQFF,TGTGCCAGCAGGGGGGACAGCCTGAATGAGCAGTTCTTC
TRBV9,TRBD1,TRBJ2-3,.,CASSVGFAGGDTQYF,TGTGCCAGCAGCGTAGGTTTCGCAGGGGGAGATACGCAGTATTTT
TRBV30,TRBD1,TRBJ2-1,.,CAWSTGTGLYNEQFF,TGTGCCTGGTCGACCGGGACAGGGCTGTACAATGAGCAGTTCTTC
TRBV30,.,TRBJ1-5,.,CAWSVLRGSNQPQHF,TGTGCCTGGAGTGTACTACGGGGCAGCAATCAGCCCCAGCATTTT
TRBV28,TRBD2,TRBJ2-7,.,CASSPRGGTRYEQYF,TGTGCCAGCAGTCCACGGGGGGGCACTCGCTACGAGCAGTACTTC
TRBV30,.,TRBJ1-4,.,CAWSRTDYNEKLFF,TGTGCCTGGAGTCGGACAGATTATAATGAAAAACTGTTTTTT
TRBV6-5,.,TRBJ2-6,.,CASSYFSSGANVLTF,TGTGCCAGCAGTTACTTTAGCTCTGGGGCCAACGTCCTGACTTTC
TRBV2,TRBD1,TRBJ1-4,.,CASRATGGTAKLFF,TGTGCCAGCAGGGCGACAGGGGGCACAGCAAAACTGTTTTTT
TRBV29-1,.,TRBJ1-5,few,CSVTSGNQPQHF,TGCAGCGTTACGTCGGGCAATCAGCCCCAGCATTTT
TRBV19,TRBD1,TRBJ2-2,few,CASSTQGASGGELFF,TGTGCCAGTAGTACCCAGGGGGCATCGGGCGGGGAGCTGTTTTTT